This T cell receptor (beta chain) was captured in a study of response to subunit inactivated influenza vaccine. Regarding the study as a whole: With each seasonal influenza vaccination, the authors suggested, few new T cells are recruited.

TCRdb passed the RT-PCR reads through MiXCR, listing each CDR3 protein once. The repertoire holds about 500,000 distinct CDR3 sequences, with more than 15% as singletons. Germline lookup yields CDR1 MDHEN and CDR2 SYDVKM. The length of the CDR3 is 13 residues. V was clipped by 7 bases and J by 6 bases, with 13 bases between them. This clonotype was recorded a few times. Its antigen remains unknown. Sequencing used CD4+ T cells sorted from PBMCs, obtained roughly 24 months after vaccination. This chain connects TRBV28 to TRBJ2-1, with D possibly being TRBD2 (6 bases). The sequence was collected from a man between 50 and 75 years old who received an inactivated influenza vaccine. Here the CDR3 reads CASIGGPGNEQFF. The CDR3 nucleotides are TGTGCCAGCATAGGAGGGCCTGGCAATGAGCAGTTCTTC.